The rows below give T cell receptor beta chains drawn from one sample of a study of early T cells in non-severe SARS-CoV-2 infection. TCRdb itself ran the 5' RACE reads through MiXCR, one entry per CDR3 protein. The sample holds tens of thousands of distinct CDR3 sequences; around 5.7% are singletons and the top ten take 4.5% to 6%. Sequencing was done on a sample of whole blood. The source is an adult who was a healthcare worker with PCR-confirmed SARS-CoV-2 infection or an uninfected control (not recorded which). CDR3s include the opening cysteine and the closing phenylalanine or tryptophan. The order of the fields is clone size, V gene, J gene, D gene, CDR3 DNA, CDR3 protein. D genes are given only for firm matches. The size of a clone is reported for some rows only, either as once, few or many, or as a class for expanded clones.

-,TRBV5-1,TRBJ2-2,TRBD1,TGCGCCAGCAGCTTGGAGGGACAGGCTACGAACACCGGGGAGCTGTTTTTT,CASSLEGQATNTGELFF
few,TRBV27,TRBJ2-7,-,TGTGCCAGCAGACCTGGGACTGCCCCCGGCGAGCAGTACTTC,CASRPGTAPGEQYF
many,TRBV11-2,TRBJ2-7,-,TGTGCCAGCAGCCTACAGACATTCTTATTCCTGGGCGAGCAGTACTTC,CASSLQTFLFLGEQYF
-,TRBV7-9,TRBJ1-1,TRBD1,TGTGCCAGCAGCCCAGGACAGGAGGACACTGAAGCTTTCTTT,CASSPGQEDTEAFF
many,TRBV4-1,TRBJ2-3,-,TGCGCCAGCAGCCTGGGACGGGCGAGCACAGATACGCAGTATTTT,CASSLGRASTDTQYF
-,TRBV27,TRBJ2-1,-,TGTGCCAGCAGGCCCCGGGGGCGCCTTGACTACAATGAGCAGTTCTTC,CASRPRGRLDYNEQFF
many,TRBV27,TRBJ2-7,-,TGTGCCAGCATGGGTGGGAGGCCCTCCTACGAGCAGTACTTC,CASMGGRPSYEQYF
many,TRBV19,TRBJ1-2,-,TGTGCCAGTAGTATCTTGGCAGCAAATGGCTACACCTTC,CASSILAANGYTF
many,TRBV20-1,TRBJ1-2,-,TGCAGTGCTAGTGGGGATTTGGGGAGGCCCCTCGGCTACACCTTC,CSASGDLGRPLGYTF
many,TRBV27,TRBJ2-3,-,TGTGCCAGCAGTTCGGACTCCGCCACAGATACGCAGTATTTT,CASSSDSATDTQYF
many,TRBV5-5,TRBJ2-2,-,TGTGCCAGCAGCTTGGACTTCAACACCGGGGAGCTGTTTTTT,CASSLDFNTGELFF
many,TRBV7-9,TRBJ2-4,TRBD2,TGTGCCAGCAGCTTCCGAGGCGGGGGTCAGTACTTC,CASSFRGGGQYF
-,TRBV2,TRBJ2-3,-,TGTGCCAGCAGTGAGGCTAGCGCCGATACGCAGTATTTT,CASSEASADTQYF
many,TRBV7-9,TRBJ1-4,-,TGTGCCAGCAGCCAAACAGGGTCTGCTAATGAAAAACTGTTTTTT,CASSQTGSANEKLFF
many,TRBV7-9,TRBJ2-3,-,TGTGCCAGCAGCTTAGTATCCGGGGCGACAGATACGCAGTATTTT,CASSLVSGATDTQYF
many,TRBV5-1,TRBJ2-1,-,TGCGCCAGCGCCCCGGACGGCTCCTACAATGAGCAGTTCTTC,CASAPDGSYNEQFF
many,TRBV9,TRBJ1-6,-,TGTGCCAGCAGCGTGACCCCCGATTCACCCCTCCACTTT,CASSVTPDSPLHF
-,TRBV25-1,TRBJ2-3,TRBD2,TGTGCCAGCAGGGCGCAGACTAGCGGGAGTGCAGATACGCAGTATTTT,CASRAQTSGSADTQYF
many,TRBV7-2,TRBJ1-5,TRBD1,TGTGCCAGCAGCTTAGGAGGGGGCGATCAGCCCCAGCATTTT,CASSLGGGDQPQHF
many,TRBV2,TRBJ1-4,TRBD1,TGTGCCAGCAGTGTCCAGGGGGGAAGGGAAAAACTGTTTTTT,CASSVQGGREKLFF
many,TRBV29-1,TRBJ1-2,-,TGCAGCGTTGATCAGGGCGCCTACACCTTC,CSVDQGAYTF
many,TRBV6-4,TRBJ1-2,-,TGTGCCAGCAGTGGGCCCGACTATGGCTACACCTTC,CASSGPDYGYTF
many,TRBV7-3,TRBJ2-1,TRBD2,TGTGCCAGCAGCTTTAGCGGGAGAACTTTAAGTGAGCAGTTCTTC,CASSFSGRTLSEQFF
-,TRBV20-1,TRBJ2-7,-,TGCAGTGCCACCGGAGACGGGCCCTCCTACGATCAGTACTTC,CSATGDGPSYDQYF
few,TRBV10-3,TRBJ2-7,TRBD2,TGTGCCATCAGTGATGGACTAGCGGGACTGAACTCCTACGAGCAGTACTTC,CAISDGLAGLNSYEQYF
many,TRBV7-3,TRBJ2-2,-,TGTGCCAGCAGCCCAAATGGGAAGGGCGGGGAGCTGTTTTTT,CASSPNGKGGELFF
many,TRBV7-9,TRBJ2-7,-,TGTGCCAGCAGCTTAGGTTCAGTCGCCTACGAGCAGTACTTC,CASSLGSVAYEQYF
-,TRBV6-2/TRBV6-3,TRBJ2-4,-,TGTGCCAGCAGACGCGACACTTCGGACATTCAGTACTTC,CASRRDTSDIQYF
many,TRBV30,TRBJ2-1,-,TGTGCCTGGAATCAGGGGAGCTCCTACAATGAGCAGTTCTTC,CAWNQGSSYNEQFF
many,TRBV20-1,TRBJ2-7,-,TGCAGTGCTAGAGATCTCGGCAGAACCTACGAGCAGTACTTC,CSARDLGRTYEQYF
few,TRBV28,TRBJ2-7,-,TGTGCCAGCGGAACTGGACAGACCTACGAGCAGTACTTC,CASGTGQTYEQYF
many,TRBV24-1,TRBJ2-5,TRBD2,TGTGCCACCAGTGACACTAGCGGGAGGGTAGGAGAGACCCAGTACTTC,CATSDTSGRVGETQYF
few,TRBV2,TRBJ2-5,-,TGTGCCAGCAGTTCCAGGATACAAGAGACCCAGTACTTC,CASSSRIQETQYF
few,TRBV5-6,TRBJ1-5,-,TGTGCCAGCAGCCCCCGGGGGAGAGGGAATCAGCCCCAGCATTTT,CASSPRGRGNQPQHF
-,TRBV4-1,TRBJ2-3,-,TGCGCCAGCAGCCAAGCGGAGACAGGCTACAAGTTTACGCAGTATTTT,CASSQAETGYKFTQYF
many,TRBV19,TRBJ2-6,-,TGTGCCAGTAGTGGTGCCACCGTCTCTGGGGCCAACGTCCTGACTTTC,CASSGATVSGANVLTF
many,TRBV11-1,TRBJ2-5,TRBD1,TGTGCCAGCAGCTCCTCGGGACAGCCCCAAGAGACCCAGTACTTC,CASSSSGQPQETQYF
many,TRBV25-1,TRBJ2-1,TRBD2,TGTGCCAGCAGTGGCGGGAGCTCTGAGCAGTTCTTC,CASSGGSSEQFF
many,TRBV7-2,TRBJ1-1,TRBD1,TGTGCCAGCAGAGGACAGGGGGACACTGAAGCTTTCTTT,CASRGQGDTEAFF
many,TRBV5-4,TRBJ2-7,TRBD2,TGTGCCAGCAGCCTACCGGGACTAGCGGGAGCCGAGCAGTACTTC,CASSLPGLAGAEQYF
few,TRBV20-1,TRBJ2-7,TRBD2,TGCAGTGCTAGCGGACTAGTAGTTAATTATTCCGAGCAGTACTTC,CSASGLVVNYSEQYF
few,TRBV30,TRBJ1-2,-,TGTGCCTGGAGTCATCAGGGGTTCAACTATGGCTACACCTTC,CAWSHQGFNYGYTF
-,TRBV4-1,TRBJ2-1,TRBD2,TGCGCCAGCAGCCCGGGACTAGCATCTCACAATGAGCAGTTCTTC,CASSPGLASHNEQFF
many,TRBV5-1,TRBJ2-3,-,TGCGCCAGCAGCAGAGGACAGACCACAGATACGCAGTATTTT,CASSRGQTTDTQYF
many,TRBV25-1,TRBJ1-4,TRBD1,TGTGCCAGCAGTGCTCTGGGGGCAGGGGGAAAACTGTTTTTT,CASSALGAGGKLFF
many,TRBV11-2,TRBJ2-3,-,TGTGCCAGCAGCTTAGCAGATACGCAGTATTTT,CASSLADTQYF
many,TRBV4-2,TRBJ2-2,-,TGTGCCAGCAGCCAAGGACCCACCGGGGAGCTGTTTTTT,CASSQGPTGELFF
many,TRBV4-1,TRBJ1-6,TRBD1,TGCGCCAGCAGCCAAGTTTTGCCAGGGGGCGGTGATTCACCCCTCCACTTT,CASSQVLPGGGDSPLHF
many,TRBV20-1,TRBJ2-5,-,TGCAGTGCTAGGGACATAACAGGGCATGAGACCCAGTACTTC,CSARDITGHETQYF
many,TRBV5-8,TRBJ1-5,-,TGTGCCAGCAGCTTGTTATCGTCGAGCAATCAGCCCCAGCATTTT,CASSLLSSSNQPQHF
few,TRBV20-1,TRBJ2-1,-,TGCAGTGCTAGTCGTGGAGAGCAGTTCTTC,CSASRGEQFF
many,TRBV11-2,TRBJ2-7,-,TGTGCCAGCAGCTTCCGGCCCAACCCATCCTACGAGCAGTACTTC,CASSFRPNPSYEQYF
few,TRBV7-6,TRBJ2-7,-,TGTGCCAGCAGCTTAGGTGGAAGTACAGGGATCGAGTACTTC,CASSLGGSTGIEYF
many,TRBV20-1,TRBJ2-3,TRBD2,TGCAGTGCTAGTTTTACTAGCGGGAACGAGGACACGCAGTATTTT,CSASFTSGNEDTQYF
many,TRBV7-2,TRBJ2-1,-,TGTGCCAGCAGCTTAGATGTGGGGACTTTAAACAATGAGCAGTTCTTC,CASSLDVGTLNNEQFF
many,TRBV4-1,TRBJ1-5,-,TGCGCCAGCAGCTCACGAAGGACAACTGTGAGGGGTCAGCCCCAGCATTTT,CASSSRRTTVRGQPQHF